Presented here are 13 T cell receptor beta chains from one specimen sequenced in a study of T cell repertoires in cytomegalovirus infection. Via MiXCR, TCRdb re-called the reads, giving one row per CDR3 protein. The sample lists more than 400,000 distinct CDR3 sequences, roughly 29% occurring once. Sequenced sample: PBMCs. Receptors originate from a human donor in good health (CMV status not recorded). Some clones in this sample may be carry-over from other donors' samples.

This chain uses TRBV10-3 with TRBJ2-1, with D possibly TRBD2 on 6 matching bases. Per the germline V gene, CDR1 is ENHRY and CDR2 is SYGVKD. Trimming removed 4 bases from V and 10 bases from J, with 20 bases in between. The CDR3 contains 15 residues. The CDR3 here is CAISGHEEGVGEQFF. Here the CDR3 DNA reads TGTGCCATCAGTGGACATGAGGAGGGTGTCGGGGAGCAGTTCTTC.

This clonotype was seen only a few times. The J gene is TRBJ2-3, the V gene TRBV20-1; 14 nucleotides line up with TRBD2. The CDR3 has 16 amino acids. Germline CDR1 DFQATT, CDR2 SNEGSKA (reference sequence). J was trimmed by 11 bases and V by 8 bases; bases with no gene match: 18. CDR3 sequence reads: CSCYPQTSGRGQRQYF. The CDR3 nucleotides read TGCAGTTGCTACCCACAGACTAGCGGGAGGGGACAGAGGCAGTATTTT.

The rearrangement links TRBV25-1 to TRBJ2-1; D uncertain. The CDR3 is 14 amino acids. V lost 1 base to trimming and J lost 8 bases, with 12 bases between them. The germline gives CDR1 MGHDK, CDR2 SYGVNS. CDR3 sequence reads: CASSEFGRRDEQFF. The CDR3 nucleotides read TGTGCCAGCAGTGAATTTGGTAGAAGGGATGAGCAGTTCTTC. The full variable domain, in which reference TRBV25-1 and TRBJ2-1 provide the parts outside the CDR3, is EADIYQTPRYLVIGTGKKITLECSQTMGHDKMYWYQQDPGMELHLIHYSYGVNSTEKGDLSSESTVSRIRTEHFPLTLESARPSHTSQYLCASSEFGRRDEQFFGPGTRLTVL.

The chain recombines TRBV12-3 or TRBV12-4 with TRBJ1-1; D is undetermined. Trimming took 0 bases from V and 8 from J, leaving 10 bases between them. This CDR3 is 13 amino acids long. The CDR3 DNA reads TGTGCCAGCAGTTTAGCCGAGATTGGGGAAGCTTTCTTT. Translated: CASSLAEIGEAFF.

This clonotype was seen at least ten times. This rearrangement joins TRBV12-3 or TRBV12-4 to TRBJ1-1; D remains unclear. This CDR3 has 13 amino acids. The germline V and J ends were trimmed by 6 bases and 0 bases, with 8 bases remaining between them. This CDR3 is CASSPQMNTEAFF. The CDR3 DNA follows: TGTGCCAGCAGCCCCCAGATGAACACTGAAGCTTTCTTT.

This clonotype has only a few counts. The rearrangement uses TRBV5-1 and TRBJ2-1; 7 bases match TRBD2. The germline CDR1 and CDR2 sequences are SGHRS and YFSETQ. This CDR3 spans 17 amino acids. J gave up 6 bases and V 2 bases, and 14 bases lay outside the gene matches. CDR3 sequence (DNA): TGCGCCAGCAGCTTACTGATAGCGGGCCTAACCCCCAATGAGCAGTTCTTC. Translation gives CASSLLIAGLTPNEQFF.

In this sample, this clonotype turned up many times. The CDR3 spells CASSPDWGSGEQFF. CDR3 DNA sequence: TGTGCCAGCAGCCCCGACTGGGGGAGTGGTGAGCAGTTCTTC. The V and J genes are TRBV7-2 and TRBJ2-1; the D gene could be TRBD1 or TRBD2 (5 bases each). The germline gives CDR1 SGHTA, CDR2 FQGNSA. This CDR3 has 14 residues. V lost 5 bases and J lost 9, with 17 bases in between.

The chain couples TRBV24-1 to TRBJ1-6; D remains unclear. Germline assignment: CDR1 KGHDR and CDR2 SFDVKD. Deletions cut 3 bases from V and 12 bases from J, with 8 bases between. This CDR3 contains 12 residues. The CDR3 region has the DNA TGTGCCACCAGTGATCCGCCCGGACCCCTCCACTTT. Protein product: CATSDPPGPLHF.

This clonotype has a handful of counts. The rearrangement uses TRBV10-3 and TRBJ1-2, with 7 bases aligning to TRBD1. The CDR3 covers 19 residues. V lost 2 bases, J lost 2 bases, and 17 bases stayed unmatched. Germline V gene sequence: CDR1 ENHRY, CDR2 SYGVKD. The CDR3 DNA reads as TGTGCCATCAGTGAGCCGAGGGGGCGGAAGAGGGGACCGAACTATGGCTACACCTTC. Translated, it gives CAISEPRGRKRGPNYGYTF.

The CDR3 region is CSVDSSGRAYEGSTDTQYF. In DNA, the CDR3 is TGCAGCGTTGATTCTAGCGGGAGGGCGTACGAGGGTAGCACAGATACGCAGTATTTT. The genes are TRBV29-1 and TRBJ2-3; 12 nucleotides match TRBD2. Germline trimming cut 3 bases from V and 0 bases from J; bases unmatched to any gene: 13. The germline gives CDR1 SQVTM, CDR2 ANQGSEA. The CDR3 is made up of 19 amino acids.

Only a few counts were recorded for this clonotype. The genes are TRBV7-2 and TRBJ2-1; D possibly matches TRBD1 or TRBD2 (6 bases each). CDR1 and CDR2 (germline): SGHTA, FQGNSA. V was pared by 8 bases and J by 10 bases, with 18 bases between. The CDR3 totals 13 residues. In nucleotides, the CDR3 is TGTGCCAGCGGCCGACTAGGGGGGCAGGAGCAGTTCTTC. The encoded protein is CASGRLGGQEQFF.

In its sample, this clonotype was seen a few times. The genes are TRBV9 and TRBJ2-1; 9 positions agree with TRBD2. CDR1 and CDR2 (germline): SGDLS, YYNGEE. The length of the CDR3 is 15 residues. The trim removed 1 base at V and 5 bases at J, leaving 4 bases unmatched. The CDR3 spells CASSVIPSGNNEQFF. In nucleotides, the CDR3 is TGTGCCAGCAGCGTAATTCCTAGCGGGAACAATGAGCAGTTCTTC.

The rearrangement joins TRBV30 to TRBJ1-1, with TRBD1 matching 9 bases. Looked up from germline, CDR1 is GTSNPN and CDR2 is SVGIG (reference sequence). This CDR3 is built from 15 residues. V lost 0 bases and J lost 1; bases outside the gene matches: 3. CDR3 coding DNA: TGTGCCTGGAGTGTACAGGGGGCCGGGAACACTGAAGCTTTCTTT. It translates to CAWSVQGAGNTEAFF.